These T cell receptor beta chains were read from a single sample in a study of shared clonotypes between healthy human individuals. Profiled with immunoSEQ multiplex PCR; TCRdb holds only in-frame clones, not every one. The table includes some 580,000 clones, about 98% detected once. Material: naive CD8+ T cells sorted from blood. Receptor source: a young man in good health. Both conserved end residues are part of each CDR3. A D gene is named only where the DNA matches it firmly. Clone sizes are given selectively: once, few, many, or a class where the clone is expanded.

abundance | j_gene | v_gene | d_gene | CDR3aa | CDR3nt
. | TRBJ2-3 | TRBV7-9 | . | CASAEVGTDTQYF | TGTGCCAGCGCGGAGGTCGGGACAGATACGCAGTATTTT
. | TRBJ2-1 | TRBV15 | TRBD2 | CATSSPAAGRDEQFF | TGTGCCACCAGCAGCCCCGCAGCGGGACGTGATGAGCAGTTCTTC
. | TRBJ2-3 | TRBV27 | TRBD2 | CASSFLGAGDLNTDTQYF | TGTGCCAGCAGTTTTCTGGGTGCGGGGGATCTCAACACAGATACGCAGTATTTT
. | TRBJ2-1 | TRBV27 | . | CASSPQGGVLYNEQFF | TGTGCCAGCAGTCCCCAGGGGGGGGTCTTATACAATGAGCAGTTCTTC
. | TRBJ2-1 | TRBV5-1 | TRBD2 | CASSLSSGRAWEQFF | TGCGCCAGCAGCTTGTCCAGCGGGAGGGCCTGGGAGCAGTTCTTC
. | TRBJ2-2 | TRBV7-2 | . | CASSPRLSTGELFF | TGTGCCAGCAGTCCCCGGCTATCCACCGGGGAGCTGTTTTTT
. | TRBJ2-6 | TRBV27 | . | CASSLIGANVLTF | TGTGCCAGCAGTCTAATTGGGGCCAACGTCCTGACTTTC
. | TRBJ2-1 | TRBV7-9 | TRBD2 | CASRGSGSVNEQFF | TGTGCCAGCAGGGGTAGCGGGAGTGTAAATGAGCAGTTCTTC
. | TRBJ2-1 | TRBV7-9 | TRBD2 | CASSRLLAGVGDEQFF | TGTGCCAGCAGCCGACTACTAGCGGGAGTGGGAGATGAGCAGTTCTTC
. | TRBJ2-1 | TRBV6-4 | . | CASSEGNEQFF | TGTGCCAGCAGTGAAGGGAATGAGCAGTTCTTC
. | TRBJ2-7 | TRBV4-1 | . | CASSQEPGGYEQYF | TGCGCCAGCAGCCAAGAACCCGGGGGTTACGAGCAGTACTTC
once | TRBJ2-1 | TRBV5-1 | . | CASAKEGQYNEQFF | TGCGCCAGCGCCAAGGAGGGCCAATACAATGAGCAGTTCTTC
. | TRBJ2-7 | TRBV5-1 | TRBD2 | CASSLGLAGYHSYEQYF | TGCGCCAGCAGCCTAGGACTAGCGGGGTACCACTCCTACGAGCAGTACTTC
. | TRBJ2-1 | TRBV7-3 | . | CASSFLATHEQFF | TGTGCCAGCAGCTTTCTAGCGACGCATGAGCAGTTCTTC
few | TRBJ2-7 | TRBV4-3 | TRBD1 | CASSRDSGTGEGEQYF | TGCGCCAGCAGCCGAGACTCCGGGACAGGGGAGGGCGAGCAGTACTTC
. | TRBJ2-7 | TRBV2 | . | CASNGDNYEQYF | TGTGCCAGCAACGGAGATAACTACGAGCAGTACTTC
. | TRBJ1-2 | TRBV7-2 | . | CASSLPAAANYGYTF | TGTGCCAGCAGCTTACCGGCGGCCGCTAACTATGGCTACACCTTC
. | TRBJ2-7 | TRBV6-1 | . | CASSARVPYEQYF | TGTGCCAGCAGTGCCAGGGTCCCCTACGAGCAGTACTTC
. | TRBJ2-7 | TRBV4-2 | TRBD1 | CASSHSGTGGYEQYF | TGTGCCAGCAGCCACTCCGGGACAGGGGGGTACGAGCAGTACTTC
once | TRBJ2-7 | TRBV7-3 | . | CASSLEPHYEQYF | TGTGCCAGCAGCTTAGAGCCACACTACGAGCAGTACTTC
. | TRBJ2-7 | TRBV11-3 | TRBD2 | CASSPELAGFDEQYF | TGTGCCAGCAGCCCCGAACTAGCGGGGTTTGACGAGCAGTACTTC
. | TRBJ2-1 | TRBV9 | . | CASSQLISGNPYNEQFF | TGTGCCAGCAGCCAGCTTATTTCGGGCAACCCCTACAATGAGCAGTTCTTC
. | TRBJ2-1 | TRBV7-8 | . | CASSLATGLGIDEQFF | TGTGCCAGCAGTCTTGCTACGGGACTTGGGATTGATGAGCAGTTCTTC
. | TRBJ2-7 | TRBV27 | . | CASSRRRTGEQYF | TGTGCCAGCAGTAGAAGAAGAACGGGCGAGCAGTACTTC
. | TRBJ2-5 | TRBV29-1 | TRBD2 | CSVQGSIAGEGQAQYF | TGCAGCGTCCAGGGTTCTATAGCGGGAGAGGGTCAGGCCCAGTACTTC
. | TRBJ2-3 | TRBV5-1 | . | CASSLEGDTQYF | TGCGCCAGCAGCTTGGAGGGAGATACGCAGTATTTT
. | TRBJ2-7 | TRBV27 | . | CASSLQNSYEQYF | TGTGCCAGCAGTCTCCAAAACTCCTACGAGCAGTACTTC
. | TRBJ1-4 | TRBV5-6 | . | CASSLSGSTNEKLFF | TGTGCCAGCAGCTTGTCGGGATCAACTAATGAAAAACTGTTTTTT
once | TRBJ2-7 | TRBV7-9 | TRBD1 | CASSLGVGGKYF | TGTGCCAGCAGCTTAGGTGTAGGGGGCAAGTACTTC
. | TRBJ2-7 | TRBV13 | TRBD2 | CASSLAGVASYEQYF | TGTGCCAGCAGCCTAGCGGGAGTCGCTAGCTACGAGCAGTACTTC
. | TRBJ2-7 | TRBV27 | . | CASSSGYEQYF | TGTGCCAGCAGTTCAGGTTACGAGCAGTACTTC
. | TRBJ1-1 | TRBV27 | TRBD1 | CASSLQGANTEAFF | TGTGCCAGCAGTCTACAGGGGGCTAACACTGAAGCTTTCTTT
. | TRBJ1-1 | TRBV2 | . | CASRQSNTEAFF | TGTGCCAGCAGGCAGTCGAACACTGAAGCTTTCTTT
. | TRBJ2-1 | TRBV5-1 | . | CASTLMDNEQFF | TGCGCCAGCACCTTAATGGACAATGAGCAGTTCTTC
. | TRBJ2-2 | TRBV5-4 | . | CASSLYGGVGAGELFF | TGTGCCAGCAGCTTGTACGGGGGCGTAGGGGCCGGGGAGCTGTTTTTT
. | TRBJ2-1 | TRBV2 | . | CASSESGLGNEQFF | TGTGCCAGCAGTGAGAGTGGGCTGGGGAATGAGCAGTTCTTC
. | TRBJ2-7 | TRBV4-1 | . | CASSPESSYEQYF | TGCGCCAGCAGCCCCGAGAGCTCCTACGAGCAGTACTTC
. | TRBJ2-7 | TRBV10-2 | TRBD1 | CASGTEYEQYF | TGCGCCAGCGGGACAGAGTACGAGCAGTACTTC
. | TRBJ2-2 | TRBV28 | . | CASSPPAGLAGELFF | TGTGCCAGCAGTCCTCCCGCGGGGTTAGCCGGGGAGCTGTTTTTT
once | TRBJ2-5 | TRBV7-8 | TRBD1 | CASSSQGGTGGSVAQYF | TGTGCCAGCAGCTCCCAAGGGGGGACAGGGGGCTCGGTGGCCCAGTACTTC
. | TRBJ2-3 | TRBV15 | TRBD1 | CATSIVPGQGVYGTDTQYF | TGTGCCACCAGCATCGTCCCGGGACAGGGAGTGTACGGCACAGATACGCAGTATTTT
. | TRBJ2-1 | TRBV11-3 | . | CASSTDNEQFF | TGTGCCAGCAGCACCGACAATGAGCAGTTCTTC
. | TRBJ2-2 | TRBV7-8 | . | CASSLDLFTGELFF | TGTGCCAGCAGCTTAGACCTATTCACCGGGGAGCTGTTTTTT
. | TRBJ2-7 | TRBV7-8 | TRBD1 | CASSGPGQEYEQYF | TGTGCCAGCAGCGGCCCCGGACAGGAGTACGAGCAGTACTTC
. | TRBJ2-1 | TRBV10-2 | TRBD2 | CASSEAGGGNEQFF | TGCGCCAGCAGTGAAGCGGGAGGGGGGAATGAGCAGTTCTTC
. | TRBJ2-5 | TRBV6-5 | . | CASSYGPEETQYF | TGTGCCAGCAGTTATGGACCTGAAGAGACCCAGTACTTC